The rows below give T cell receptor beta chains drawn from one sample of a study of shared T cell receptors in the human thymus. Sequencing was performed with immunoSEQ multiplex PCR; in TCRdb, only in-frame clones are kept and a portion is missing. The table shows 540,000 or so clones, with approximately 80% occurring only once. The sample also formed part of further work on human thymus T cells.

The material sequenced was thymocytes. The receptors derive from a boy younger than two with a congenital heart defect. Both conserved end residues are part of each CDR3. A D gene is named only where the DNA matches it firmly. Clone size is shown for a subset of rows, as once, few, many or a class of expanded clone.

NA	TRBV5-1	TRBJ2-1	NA	TGCGCCAGCAGCTTGGGGGACTTTTGTTATGAGCAGTTCTTC	CASSLGDFCYEQFF
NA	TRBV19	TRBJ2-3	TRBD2	TGTGCCAGTAGTATCGTCCCTAGCGGTAGCACAGATACGCAGTATTTT	CASSIVPSGSTDTQYF
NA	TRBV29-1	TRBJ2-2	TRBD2	TGCAGCGCAAGGGGACTAGCGGGGCGAACGAACACCGGGGAGCTGTTTTTT	CSARGLAGRTNTGELFF
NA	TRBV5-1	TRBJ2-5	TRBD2	TGCGCCAGCAGCTTACGGGATCCTAGCGGGAGGGAAGAGACCCAGTACTTC	CASSLRDPSGREETQYF
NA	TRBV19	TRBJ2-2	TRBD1	TGTGCCAGTATCCCAGGGAACAGGGGCGAGAACACCGGGGAGCTGTTTTTT	CASIPGNRGENTGELFF
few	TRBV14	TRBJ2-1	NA	TGTGCCAGCAGCCAGGGACAAAGGTACAATGAGCAGTTCTTC	CASSQGQRYNEQFF
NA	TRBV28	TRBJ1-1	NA	TGTGCCAGCAGTTTCGCCGGGGACACTGAAGCTTTCTTT	CASSFAGDTEAFF
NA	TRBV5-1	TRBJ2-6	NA	TGCGCCAGTACCCGGGCAGGGAACCTCTCTGGGGCCAACGTCCTGACTTTC	CASTRAGNLSGANVLTF
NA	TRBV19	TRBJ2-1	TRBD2	TGTGCCAGTGGAGCGGGAGGAGTGTCCTACAATGAGCAGTTCTTC	CASGAGGVSYNEQFF
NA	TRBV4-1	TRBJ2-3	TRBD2	TGCGCCAGCAGCCCCGGACTAGCGGGACGCACAGATACGCAGTATTTT	CASSPGLAGRTDTQYF
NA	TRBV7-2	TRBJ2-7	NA	TGTGCCAGCAGCTTAGCTACGGTGACTAACTACGAGCAGTACTTC	CASSLATVTNYEQYF
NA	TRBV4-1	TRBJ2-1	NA	TGCGCCAGCAGCCAAGATGATAGTCCAAGACTTCACTCCTACAATGAGCAGTTCTTC	CASSQDDSPRLHSYNEQFF
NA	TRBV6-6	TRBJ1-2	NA	TGTGCCAGCGGGGGGAACTATGGCTACACCTTC	CASGGNYGYTF
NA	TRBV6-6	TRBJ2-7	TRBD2	TGTGCCAGCAGTCCCCGGGACTACACCTCCTACGAGCAGTACTTC	CASSPRDYTSYEQYF
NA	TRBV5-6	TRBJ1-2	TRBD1	TGTGCCAGCAGCTTCCGTCAGGGGGCGAGCTATGGCTACACCTTC	CASSFRQGASYGYTF
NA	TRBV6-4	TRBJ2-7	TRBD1	TGTGCCAGCAGACCGGGACAGAGCTACGAGCAGTACTTC	CASRPGQSYEQYF
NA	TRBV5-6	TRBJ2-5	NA	NA	CASSLASGRGTQYF
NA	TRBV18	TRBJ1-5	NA	TGTGCCAGCTCACCACGAGACAGGCAACAGCCCCAGCATTTT	CASSPRDRQQPQHF
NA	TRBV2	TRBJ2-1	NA	TGTGCCAGCATGGACTGGAATGAGCAGTTCTTC	CASMDWNEQFF
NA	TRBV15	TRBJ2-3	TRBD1	TGTGCCACCAGCGGGGACAGGGGGCGCACAGATACGCAGTATTTT	CATSGDRGRTDTQYF
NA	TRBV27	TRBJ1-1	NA	TGTGCCAGCAGCCCTTCGGACTCAGTGAACACTGAAGCTTTCTTT	CASSPSDSVNTEAFF
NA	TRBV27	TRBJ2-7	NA	TGTGCCAGCAGGCCGACAGGGCCCTTGACTAGCTCCTACGAGCAGTACTTC	CASRPTGPLTSSYEQYF
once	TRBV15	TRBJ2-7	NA	TGTGCCACCAGCAGAGATCGTTCCGGGACAACCTACGAGCAGTACTTC	CATSRDRSGTTYEQYF
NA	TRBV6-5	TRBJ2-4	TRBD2	TGTGCCAGCAGTTTGGCTAGCGGAAACATTCAGTACTTC	CASSLASGNIQYF
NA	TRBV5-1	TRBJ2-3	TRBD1	TGCGCCAGCAGCCGACAGGGGGAGGAGGCGGGGAGCCTTGTCTCAGATACGCAGTATTTT	CASSRQGEEAGSLVSDTQYF
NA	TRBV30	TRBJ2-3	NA	TGTGCCTGGAATCCGCGAGGGTGGGGGCGCACAGATACGCAGTATTTT	CAWNPRGWGRTDTQYF
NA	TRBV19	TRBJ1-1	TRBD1	TGTGCCAGTAGTCTTACCGGGACAGGTAACACTGAAGCTTTCTTT	CASSLTGTGNTEAFF
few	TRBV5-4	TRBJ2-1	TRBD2	TGTGCCAGCAGCATACCGACTAGCGGGAGAGGTTCCCTCTACAATGAGCAGTTCTTC	CASSIPTSGRGSLYNEQFF
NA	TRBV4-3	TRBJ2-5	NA	TGCGCCAGCAGCCCACGGTCCGGGAGTGGTCAAGAGACCCAGTACTTC	CASSPRSGSGQETQYF
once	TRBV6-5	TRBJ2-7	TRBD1	TGTGCCAGCAGTTCGAGGGACAGCGTCCCCTACGAGCAGTACTTC	CASSSRDSVPYEQYF
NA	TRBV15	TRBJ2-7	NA	TGTGCCACCAGCAACCGGGACTTCGCCTACGAGCAGTACTTC	CATSNRDFAYEQYF
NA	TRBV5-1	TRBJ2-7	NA	TGCGCCAGCCAACCAGCAGTACTGACATCCTACGAGCAGTACTTC	CASQPAVLTSYEQYF
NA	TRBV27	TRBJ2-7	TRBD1	TGTGCCAGCAGAGAATCACAGGGGGCGGTGCCCTACGAGCAGTACTTC	CASRESQGAVPYEQYF
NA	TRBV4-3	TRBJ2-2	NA	TGCGCCAGCAGCCAAGATCAACGATCCGGGACTGAGAACACCGGGGAGCTGTTTTTT	CASSQDQRSGTENTGELFF
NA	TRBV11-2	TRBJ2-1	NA	TGTGCCAGCAGCTTACTGACTAGGTTTAAGAACTACAATGAGCAGTTCTTC	CASSLLTRFKNYNEQFF
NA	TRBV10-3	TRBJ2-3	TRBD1	TGTGCCACTACTGACCCCAGGGGGCGCCCACCAGATACGCAGTATTTT	CATTDPRGRPPDTQYF
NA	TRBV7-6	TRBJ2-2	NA	TGTGCCAGCAGCACCCGGTCGACCGGGGAGCTGTTTTTT	CASSTRSTGELFF
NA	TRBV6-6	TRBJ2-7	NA	TGTGCCAGCAGTTACTCGGCCGCTTCCCACTACTACGAGCAGTACTTC	CASSYSAASHYYEQYF
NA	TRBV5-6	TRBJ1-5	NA	TGTGCCAGCAGCTTGTTTAAGCCTTCCGGGGGACGGCAGCCCCAGCATTTT	CASSLFKPSGGRQPQHF
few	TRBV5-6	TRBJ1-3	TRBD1	TGTGCCAGTCAAGGGACAGGGGGCAGAAACACCATATATTTT	CASQGTGGRNTIYF
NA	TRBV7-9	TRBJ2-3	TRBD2	TGTGCCAGCAGCTTAGTTGCGGGAGACGAAGATACGCAGTATTTT	CASSLVAGDEDTQYF
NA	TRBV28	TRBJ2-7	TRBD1	TGTGCCAGCAGGAACAGGGGGATGGAGCAGTACTTC	CASRNRGMEQYF
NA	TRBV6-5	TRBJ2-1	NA	TGTGCCAGCAGCCCAACAGGGAGCTCCTACAATGAGCAGTTCTTC	CASSPTGSSYNEQFF
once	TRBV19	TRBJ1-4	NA	TGTGCCAGTAGTAGCCCTCGGAGGGAAAAACTGTTTTTT	CASSSPRREKLFF
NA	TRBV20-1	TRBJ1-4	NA	TGCAGTGGTCGGGCGGGGGAAAAACTGTTTTTT	CSGRAGEKLFF
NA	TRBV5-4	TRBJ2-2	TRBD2	TGTGCCAGCAGCTTCAGGGGAGATTCTAGCGGGGATACCGGGGAGCTGTTTTTT	CASSFRGDSSGDTGELFF
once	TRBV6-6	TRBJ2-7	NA	TGTGCCAGCAGGGACGGGGAGAGTACCTACGAGCAGTACTTC	CASRDGESTYEQYF